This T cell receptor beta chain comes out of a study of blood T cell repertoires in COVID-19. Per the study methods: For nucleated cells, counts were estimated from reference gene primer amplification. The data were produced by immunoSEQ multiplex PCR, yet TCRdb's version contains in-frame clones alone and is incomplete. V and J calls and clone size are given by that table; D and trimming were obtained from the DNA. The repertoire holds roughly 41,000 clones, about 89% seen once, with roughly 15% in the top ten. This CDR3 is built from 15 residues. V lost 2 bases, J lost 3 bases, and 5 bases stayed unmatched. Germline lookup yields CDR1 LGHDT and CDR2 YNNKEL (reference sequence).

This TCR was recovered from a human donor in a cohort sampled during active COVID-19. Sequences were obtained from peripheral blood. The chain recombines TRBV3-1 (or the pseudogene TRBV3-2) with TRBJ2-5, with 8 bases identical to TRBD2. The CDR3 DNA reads TGTGCCAGCAGCCAAACCGGGACTAGTAAAGAGACCCAGTACTTC. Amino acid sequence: CASSQTGTSKETQYF.